These T cell receptor beta chains were read from a single sample in a study of T cell responses to AZD1222 COVID-19 vaccine. The repertoire was sequenced with immunoSEQ multiplex PCR; TCRdb's copy has only in-frame clones and lacks some. The table lists around 140,000 clones, 90% to 95% of them singletons. This specimen was peripheral blood, taken on day 0 of AZD1222 vaccination. The receptors were sampled from an adult in good health. Each CDR3 is given with its conserved first and last residue. Fields, in order: J gene, V gene, D gene, clone size, CDR3 DNA, CDR3 protein. D genes are given only for firm matches. Clone sizes are given selectively: once, few, many, or a class where the clone is expanded.

j_gene: TRBJ1-6; v_gene: TRBV14; d_gene: TRBD1; abundance: once; CDR3nt: TGTGCCAGCAGCCAAGTACAGGGGGGCATAGGACTCCACTTT; CDR3aa: CASSQVQGGIGLHF
j_gene: TRBJ1-1; v_gene: TRBV5-1; d_gene: NA; abundance: NA; CDR3nt: TGCGCCAGCAGCCCTAATCGGGGCCAAAGCGTAAGGGATACTGAAGCTTTCTTT; CDR3aa: CASSPNRGQSVRDTEAFF
j_gene: TRBJ2-1; v_gene: TRBV7-9; d_gene: NA; abundance: NA; CDR3nt: TGTGCCAGCAGCTTAGGAGGGGGGGCCTACAATGAGCAGTTCTTC; CDR3aa: CASSLGGGAYNEQFF
j_gene: TRBJ2-7; v_gene: TRBV27; d_gene: NA; abundance: NA; CDR3nt: TGTGCCAGCAGTCGTGGAGATAAATCCTACGAGCAGTACTTC; CDR3aa: CASSRGDKSYEQYF
j_gene: TRBJ1-2; v_gene: TRBV6-5; d_gene: TRBD1; abundance: NA; CDR3nt: TGTGCCAGCAGTACTGACAGGGGGCCCTCGAGGGGCTACACCTTC; CDR3aa: CASSTDRGPSRGYTF
j_gene: TRBJ2-7; v_gene: TRBV10-2; d_gene: NA; abundance: NA; CDR3nt: TGCGCCAGCAGTTGGACCTTCTCCTACGAGCAGTACTTC; CDR3aa: CASSWTFSYEQYF
j_gene: TRBJ2-1; v_gene: TRBV5-4; d_gene: NA; abundance: NA; CDR3nt: TGTGCCAGCAGCTTGGAAGGCCTGCTAGCCGATGAGCAGTTCTTC; CDR3aa: CASSLEGLLADEQFF
j_gene: TRBJ1-6; v_gene: TRBV24-1; d_gene: NA; abundance: once; CDR3nt: TGTGCCACCAGTGACCCGATTATGCTCTATTCACCCCTCCACTTT; CDR3aa: CATSDPIMLYSPLHF
j_gene: TRBJ1-2; v_gene: TRBV19; d_gene: NA; abundance: NA; CDR3nt: TGTGCCAGTAGGCGCCAAGCGGCGTATGGCTACACCTTC; CDR3aa: CASRRQAAYGYTF
j_gene: TRBJ1-2; v_gene: TRBV19; d_gene: NA; abundance: NA; CDR3nt: TGTGCCAGTAGTATCCCCCCCCACAGAAACTATGGCTACACCTTC; CDR3aa: CASSIPPHRNYGYTF
j_gene: TRBJ2-2; v_gene: TRBV5-6; d_gene: NA; abundance: NA; CDR3nt: TGTGCCAGCAGCTTCCTAGACTTCTACACCGGGGAGCTGTTTTTT; CDR3aa: CASSFLDFYTGELFF
j_gene: TRBJ2-3; v_gene: TRBV23-1; d_gene: NA; abundance: NA; CDR3nt: TGCGCCAGCGGGAACCACCAACAGGGAAAGCCAGATACGCAGTATTTT; CDR3aa: CASGNHQQGKPDTQYF
j_gene: TRBJ1-5; v_gene: TRBV6-2/TRBV6-3; d_gene: NA; abundance: NA; CDR3nt: TGTGCCAGCAGTTACAGGGGGGGAGGCAATCAGCCCCAGCATTTT; CDR3aa: CASSYRGGGNQPQHF
j_gene: TRBJ2-7; v_gene: TRBV6-5; d_gene: NA; abundance: NA; CDR3nt: TGTGCCAGCAGTTACCGGCTAGATCACGAGCAGTACTTC; CDR3aa: CASSYRLDHEQYF
j_gene: TRBJ2-3; v_gene: TRBV2; d_gene: NA; abundance: NA; CDR3nt: TGTGCCAGCATCTTGCAAGGCACAGATACGCAGTATTTT; CDR3aa: CASILQGTDTQYF
j_gene: TRBJ1-2; v_gene: TRBV27; d_gene: TRBD1; abundance: NA; CDR3nt: TGTGCCAGCAGCTACAGGGGGCTGGTTGGCTACACCTTC; CDR3aa: CASSYRGLVGYTF
j_gene: TRBJ2-2; v_gene: TRBV5-6; d_gene: TRBD1; abundance: few; CDR3nt: TGTGCCAGCAGCAGTAGGGACAGTCTCACCGGGGAGCTGTTTTTT; CDR3aa: CASSSRDSLTGELFF
j_gene: TRBJ2-7; v_gene: TRBV6-5; d_gene: NA; abundance: NA; CDR3nt: TGTGCCAGCAGCCTAAATACAGGGAGGTTGGAGCAGTACTTC; CDR3aa: CASSLNTGRLEQYF
j_gene: TRBJ1-5; v_gene: TRBV18; d_gene: NA; abundance: NA; CDR3nt: TGTGCCAGCTCACCAGTTAGGAATCAGCCCCAGCATTTT; CDR3aa: CASSPVRNQPQHF
j_gene: TRBJ2-3; v_gene: TRBV30; d_gene: TRBD2; abundance: NA; CDR3nt: TGTGCCTGGAGAATAGCGGGAGCGACAGATACGCAGTATTTT; CDR3aa: CAWRIAGATDTQYF
j_gene: TRBJ2-7; v_gene: TRBV7-9; d_gene: NA; abundance: NA; CDR3nt: TGTGCCAGCAGCTTGATCTGGGACTCCCACCCTATGTACTTC; CDR3aa: CASSLIWDSHPMYF
j_gene: TRBJ2-1; v_gene: TRBV6-5; d_gene: TRBD1; abundance: NA; CDR3nt: TGTGCCAGCAGTTTTGACAGGGTAGCCTACAATGAGCAGTTCTTC; CDR3aa: CASSFDRVAYNEQFF
j_gene: TRBJ2-1; v_gene: TRBV5-1; d_gene: NA; abundance: once; CDR3nt: TGCGCCAGCAGCTCGGGCACTGGGGGACTTGATGAGCAGTTCTTC; CDR3aa: CASSSGTGGLDEQFF
j_gene: TRBJ2-7; v_gene: TRBV6-5; d_gene: NA; abundance: NA; CDR3nt: TGTGCCAGCAGTAACCCGGGACCCCTCCTCTACGAGCAGTACTTC; CDR3aa: CASSNPGPLLYEQYF
j_gene: TRBJ2-7; v_gene: TRBV5-4; d_gene: TRBD2; abundance: NA; CDR3nt: TGTGCCAGCAGCCGTACTAGCGGGGGGTACGAGCAGTACTTC; CDR3aa: CASSRTSGGYEQYF
j_gene: TRBJ1-1; v_gene: TRBV4-1; d_gene: TRBD1; abundance: once; CDR3nt: TGCGCCAGCAGCCCAGCGACAGGGCTCATGAACACTGAAGCTTTCTTT; CDR3aa: CASSPATGLMNTEAFF
j_gene: TRBJ1-2; v_gene: TRBV28; d_gene: NA; abundance: NA; CDR3nt: TGTGCCAGCAGCCACCCTCTCGAGGGGAACTATGGCTACACCTTC; CDR3aa: CASSHPLEGNYGYTF
j_gene: TRBJ1-1; v_gene: TRBV6-6; d_gene: NA; abundance: few; CDR3nt: TGTGCCAGCAGTTGGGGCGTAGAAGCTTTCTTT; CDR3aa: CASSWGVEAFF
j_gene: TRBJ2-2; v_gene: TRBV11-2; d_gene: TRBD2; abundance: NA; CDR3nt: TGTGCCAGCAGCCAGGGACTAGCGGGCACCGGGGAGCTGTTTTTT; CDR3aa: CASSQGLAGTGELFF
j_gene: TRBJ1-4; v_gene: TRBV19; d_gene: NA; abundance: once; CDR3nt: TGTGCCAGTAGCCGACCGGGGGTCGGTAAACTGTTTTTT; CDR3aa: CASSRPGVGKLFF
j_gene: TRBJ1-3; v_gene: TRBV12-3/TRBV12-4; d_gene: NA; abundance: NA; CDR3nt: TGTGCCAGCAGGGTCGGAAACACCATATATTTT; CDR3aa: CASRVGNTIYF
j_gene: TRBJ1-2; v_gene: TRBV28; d_gene: NA; abundance: NA; CDR3nt: TGTGCCAGTGGGGTCTATGGCTACACCTTC; CDR3aa: CASGVYGYTF
j_gene: TRBJ2-7; v_gene: TRBV4-1; d_gene: TRBD2; abundance: NA; CDR3nt: TGCGCCAGCAGCTCCCGAGCGGGAAGCTCCTACGAGCAGTACTTC; CDR3aa: CASSSRAGSSYEQYF
j_gene: TRBJ1-4; v_gene: TRBV4-1; d_gene: NA; abundance: NA; CDR3nt: TGCGCCAGCAGCCGTGGACAGACAACTAATGAAAAACTGTTTTTT; CDR3aa: CASSRGQTTNEKLFF
j_gene: TRBJ2-7; v_gene: TRBV24-1; d_gene: NA; abundance: NA; CDR3nt: TGTGCCACCAGATGCAACAGGGCCCCCTACGAGCAGTACTTC; CDR3aa: CATRCNRAPYEQYF
j_gene: TRBJ1-2; v_gene: TRBV2; d_gene: TRBD1; abundance: once; CDR3nt: TGTGCCTGCAGGGGGTATGGCTACACCTTC; CDR3aa: CACRGYGYTF
j_gene: TRBJ1-5; v_gene: TRBV6-5; d_gene: NA; abundance: NA; CDR3nt: TGTGCCAGCAAGGAGGGCCAGCCCCAGCATTTT; CDR3aa: CASKEGQPQHF